This T cell receptor beta chain was documented in a study of T cell repertoires in cytomegalovirus infection. The overall study: An indication of both CMV infection and matching HLA type came from public TCR beta signatures. Overall study findings and caveats: HLA-C-restricted, CMV-specific TCR beta clonotypes were dominant ex vivo. Cumulated frequencies of public TCR beta families served to identify carriers of CMV plus the relevant HLA.

There are a few counts of this clonotype. Its specificity is unknown. In TCRdb, the reads were re-called with MiXCR into one record per CDR3 protein. The sample lists under 450,000 distinct CDR3 sequences; roughly 34% were seen once. This clonotype was sampled from a human donor in good health (CMV status not recorded). Some clones in this sample may be carry-over from other donors' samples. Sample: cultured PBMCs, taken from culture after CMV antigen stimulation.

The CDR3 DNA follows: TGCAGTGTCCGGGGGGGCAATCAGCCCCAGCATTTT. Amino acids: CSVRGGNQPQHF. The chain joins TRBV20-1 to TRBJ1-5; weak D call: TRBD1 (5 bases). The CDR3 extends over 12 amino acids. The V end lost 7 bases, the J end lost 2 bases, and 9 bases lay between the germline ends. Germline CDR1 DFQATT, CDR2 SNEGSKA (reference sequence).